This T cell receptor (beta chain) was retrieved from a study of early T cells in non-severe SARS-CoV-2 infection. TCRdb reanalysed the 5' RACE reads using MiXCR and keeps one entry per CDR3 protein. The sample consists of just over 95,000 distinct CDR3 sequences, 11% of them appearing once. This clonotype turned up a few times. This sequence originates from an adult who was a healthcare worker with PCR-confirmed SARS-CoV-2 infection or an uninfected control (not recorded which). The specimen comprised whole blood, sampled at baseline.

The CDR3: CASSISTGELFF. CDR3 nucleotides: TGTGCCAGTAGTATATCGACCGGGGAGCTGTTTTTT. This chain joins TRBV19 and TRBJ2-2; D is undetermined. The CDR3 extends over 12 amino acids. The germline V and J ends were trimmed by 2 bases and 5 bases, with 3 bases remaining between them. Germline CDR1 is LNHDA and CDR2 is SQIVND (reference sequence).